A selection of T cell receptor beta chains follows, all from one sample in a study of early T cells in non-severe SARS-CoV-2 infection. A single record per CDR3 protein comes from TCRdb applying MiXCR to the 5' RACE reads. This table has tens of thousands of distinct CDR3 sequences, just under 4.5% appearing once. The specimen was whole blood. All receptors derive from an adult who was a healthcare worker with PCR-confirmed SARS-CoV-2 infection or an uninfected control (not recorded which). Each CDR3 is given with its conserved first and last residue. Each record gives: CDR3 protein, V gene, J gene, clone size. Clone size appears in some rows only: once, few, many, or a class for an expanded clone.

CDR3aa: CASSFKGWDRGNEQFF
v_gene: TRBV12-3/TRBV12-4
j_gene: TRBJ2-1
abundance: many

CDR3aa: CASSYFPTSGGLSYNEQFF
v_gene: TRBV6-2/TRBV6-3
j_gene: TRBJ2-1
abundance: many

CDR3aa: CASSPGRMNTEAFF
v_gene: TRBV5-1
j_gene: TRBJ1-1
abundance: many

CDR3aa: CASSKVQAPTNEKLFF
v_gene: TRBV21-1
j_gene: TRBJ1-4
abundance: many

CDR3aa: CASRLNHEQYF
v_gene: TRBV6-6
j_gene: TRBJ2-7
abundance: many

CDR3aa: CASSLTTSMNEQFF
v_gene: TRBV7-2
j_gene: TRBJ2-1
abundance: NA

CDR3aa: CASSISGANTGELFF
v_gene: TRBV13
j_gene: TRBJ2-2
abundance: many

CDR3aa: CASSSVRGAGEELFF
v_gene: TRBV7-8
j_gene: TRBJ2-2
abundance: many

CDR3aa: CASILHGGMGEQYF
v_gene: TRBV2
j_gene: TRBJ2-7
abundance: NA

CDR3aa: CASSLVHASGSRQETQYF
v_gene: TRBV7-2
j_gene: TRBJ2-5
abundance: NA

CDR3aa: CASSLAGQITDTQYF
v_gene: TRBV7-6
j_gene: TRBJ2-3
abundance: NA

CDR3aa: CASIFQTGMNTEAFF
v_gene: TRBV28
j_gene: TRBJ1-1
abundance: many

CDR3aa: CSVTVLSLEQYF
v_gene: TRBV29-1
j_gene: TRBJ2-7
abundance: NA

CDR3aa: CASTNRFYEQFF
v_gene: TRBV6-6
j_gene: TRBJ2-1
abundance: many

CDR3aa: CASSPMTGAGSGANVLTF
v_gene: TRBV28
j_gene: TRBJ2-6
abundance: many

CDR3aa: CASSFGPGLRGVEQFF
v_gene: TRBV12-3/TRBV12-4
j_gene: TRBJ2-1
abundance: many

CDR3aa: CASGLVHANQRNQPQHF
v_gene: TRBV12-5
j_gene: TRBJ1-5
abundance: few

CDR3aa: CASSGNTEAFF
v_gene: TRBV11-2
j_gene: TRBJ1-1
abundance: NA

CDR3aa: CASSSWDRGLWDYEQYF
v_gene: TRBV6-6
j_gene: TRBJ2-7
abundance: few

CDR3aa: CATLTLQGAGELFF
v_gene: TRBV10-3
j_gene: TRBJ2-2
abundance: many

CDR3aa: CAIRQADNSYEQYF
v_gene: TRBV10-3
j_gene: TRBJ2-7
abundance: many

CDR3aa: CASSVNVAEAFF
v_gene: TRBV28
j_gene: TRBJ1-1
abundance: many

CDR3aa: CASSQGIGNEQFF
v_gene: TRBV3-1
j_gene: TRBJ2-1
abundance: medium-sized

CDR3aa: CASSQAGDTGELFF
v_gene: TRBV4-2
j_gene: TRBJ2-2
abundance: NA

CDR3aa: CASARLAEEPEQFF
v_gene: TRBV19
j_gene: TRBJ2-1
abundance: few

CDR3aa: CASSLSGGNQPQHF
v_gene: TRBV27
j_gene: TRBJ1-5
abundance: many

CDR3aa: CASTSGRAGNEQFF
v_gene: TRBV12-3/TRBV12-4
j_gene: TRBJ2-1
abundance: many

CDR3aa: CASSDREPYEQYF
v_gene: TRBV2
j_gene: TRBJ2-7
abundance: many

CDR3aa: CASSLEQASRSPLHF
v_gene: TRBV7-9
j_gene: TRBJ1-6
abundance: many

CDR3aa: CASSIDREGKIGFF
v_gene: TRBV19
j_gene: TRBJ2-1
abundance: NA

CDR3aa: CASRGTGNNSPLHF
v_gene: TRBV28
j_gene: TRBJ1-6
abundance: many

CDR3aa: CASSQAARGGDTGELFF
v_gene: TRBV4-3
j_gene: TRBJ2-2
abundance: few

CDR3aa: CASSKGRLDNEQFF
v_gene: TRBV21-1
j_gene: TRBJ2-1
abundance: few

CDR3aa: CSASYLQAGGQYF
v_gene: TRBV20-1
j_gene: TRBJ2-7
abundance: many

CDR3aa: CASSLLQGGNAFF
v_gene: TRBV12-3/TRBV12-4
j_gene: TRBJ1-1
abundance: many

CDR3aa: CASSPVGQGIYEQYF
v_gene: TRBV18
j_gene: TRBJ2-7
abundance: many

CDR3aa: CARSLGNTIYF
v_gene: TRBV7-9
j_gene: TRBJ1-3
abundance: NA

CDR3aa: CASTTGKYNEQFF
v_gene: TRBV27
j_gene: TRBJ2-1
abundance: many

CDR3aa: CASSPRSSTAGELFF
v_gene: TRBV12-3/TRBV12-4
j_gene: TRBJ2-2
abundance: many

CDR3aa: CASSVGGSSSYEQYF
v_gene: TRBV9
j_gene: TRBJ2-7
abundance: few

CDR3aa: CASQETGTEAFF
v_gene: TRBV18
j_gene: TRBJ1-1
abundance: many

CDR3aa: CASSTSTGPYNSPLHF
v_gene: TRBV12-3/TRBV12-4
j_gene: TRBJ1-6
abundance: many

CDR3aa: CASSYGGSYSGYTF
v_gene: TRBV3-1
j_gene: TRBJ1-2
abundance: many

CDR3aa: CASSLTGLRAGYTF
v_gene: TRBV5-4
j_gene: TRBJ1-2
abundance: few

CDR3aa: CASSQDGAANTGELFF
v_gene: TRBV4-3
j_gene: TRBJ2-2
abundance: many

CDR3aa: CAISPTLRGLAVEQFF
v_gene: TRBV10-3
j_gene: TRBJ2-1
abundance: many

CDR3aa: CASSVGQPYNSPLHF
v_gene: TRBV9
j_gene: TRBJ1-6
abundance: NA

CDR3aa: CASSLLAWGSTEAFF
v_gene: TRBV7-9
j_gene: TRBJ1-1
abundance: many

CDR3aa: CASSLDFGVNEQFF
v_gene: TRBV7-8
j_gene: TRBJ2-1
abundance: many

CDR3aa: CASSLEPGLAGGRETQYF
v_gene: TRBV5-1
j_gene: TRBJ2-5
abundance: NA

CDR3aa: CASRQAAQGNSPLHF
v_gene: TRBV28
j_gene: TRBJ1-6
abundance: many

CDR3aa: CASSFLARENTGELFF
v_gene: TRBV12-3/TRBV12-4
j_gene: TRBJ2-2
abundance: many

CDR3aa: CASSLIGRTEAFF
v_gene: TRBV7-9
j_gene: TRBJ1-1
abundance: many

CDR3aa: CASSNTEGLAGAGGAYNEQFF
v_gene: TRBV6-5
j_gene: TRBJ2-1
abundance: NA

CDR3aa: CASSLQGFHEQYF
v_gene: TRBV13
j_gene: TRBJ2-7
abundance: medium-sized

CDR3aa: CASGTRRTEAFF
v_gene: TRBV10-2
j_gene: TRBJ1-1
abundance: few